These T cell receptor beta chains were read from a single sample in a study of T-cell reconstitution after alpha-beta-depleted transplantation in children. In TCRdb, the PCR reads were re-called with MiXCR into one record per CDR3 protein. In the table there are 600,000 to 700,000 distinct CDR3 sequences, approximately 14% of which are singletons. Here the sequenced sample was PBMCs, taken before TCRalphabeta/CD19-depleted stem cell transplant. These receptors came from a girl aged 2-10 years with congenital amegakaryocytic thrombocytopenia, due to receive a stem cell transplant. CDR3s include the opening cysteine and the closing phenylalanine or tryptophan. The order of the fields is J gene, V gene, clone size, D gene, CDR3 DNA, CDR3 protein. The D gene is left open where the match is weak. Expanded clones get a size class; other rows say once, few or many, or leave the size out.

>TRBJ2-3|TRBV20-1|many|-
TGCAGTGCTAGAGTGCCCCCAAGCACAGATACGCAGTATTTT
CSARVPPSTDTQYF
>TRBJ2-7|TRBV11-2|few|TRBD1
TGTGCCAGCAGCTTAGTCAGGGGGCGCGCTTACGAGCAGTACTTC
CASSLVRGRAYEQYF
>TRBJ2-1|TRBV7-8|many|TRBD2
TGTGCCAGCAGCTTCAGCTCTAGCGGCAATGAGCAGTTCTTC
CASSFSSSGNEQFF
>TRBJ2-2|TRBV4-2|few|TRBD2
TGTGCCAGCAGCCCTCCCACTAGCGGGAGAAGTACCGGGGAGCTGTTTTTT
CASSPPTSGRSTGELFF
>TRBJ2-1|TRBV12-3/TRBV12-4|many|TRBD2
TGTGCCAGCAAGGGACTAGCGGACAATGAGCAGTTCTTC
CASKGLADNEQFF
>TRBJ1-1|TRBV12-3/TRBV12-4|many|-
TGTGCCAGCAGTTTCAACTTGGGTGAAGCTTTCTTT
CASSFNLGEAFF
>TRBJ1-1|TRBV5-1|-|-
TGCGCCAGCAGCTTGGTTAGGGGATCTGGCACTGAAGCTTTCTTT
CASSLVRGSGTEAFF
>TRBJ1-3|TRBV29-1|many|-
TGCAGCGTTGAATCGGCCGGAAACACCATATATTTT
CSVESAGNTIYF
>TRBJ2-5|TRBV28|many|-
TGTGCCAGCAGTTTAACGTCCTATCAAGAGACCCAGTACTTC
CASSLTSYQETQYF
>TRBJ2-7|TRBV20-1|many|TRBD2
TGCAGTGCCTTACTAGCGGGATGGGACGAGCAGTACTTC
CSALLAGWDEQYF
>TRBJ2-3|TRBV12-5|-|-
TGTGCTAGTGGTTTGGTATCAGGGGTGAGAGATACGCAGTATTTT
CASGLVSGVRDTQYF
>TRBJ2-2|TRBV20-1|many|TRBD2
TGCAGTGTAACCAGCGGGAGCTTCAACACCGGGGAGCTGTTTTTT
CSVTSGSFNTGELFF
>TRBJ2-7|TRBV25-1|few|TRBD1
TGTGCCAGCAGTGACTCCCAAGGGGGCGGTCCCGACTACGAGCAGTACTTC
CASSDSQGGGPDYEQYF
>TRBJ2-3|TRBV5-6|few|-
TGTGCCAGCCAAAACGGGCTGACTAGCACAGATACGCAGTATTTT
CASQNGLTSTDTQYF
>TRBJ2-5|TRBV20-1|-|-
TGCAGTGCTAGAGAATTCGACAAGGCCTACCAAGAGACCCAGTACTTC
CSAREFDKAYQETQYF
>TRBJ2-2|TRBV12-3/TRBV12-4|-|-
TGTGCCAGCAGTGACCCCGGGGGCGGGAGCAATAGCGGGGAGCTGTTTTTT
CASSDPGGGSNSGELFF
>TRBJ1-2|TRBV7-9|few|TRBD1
TGTGCCAGCAGCCCGGACAGGTTTAACTATGGCTACACCTTC
CASSPDRFNYGYTF
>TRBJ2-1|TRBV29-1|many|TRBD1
TGCAGCGTTGCCGTCCGGGACAGGGTGGACAATGAGCAGTTCTTC
CSVAVRDRVDNEQFF
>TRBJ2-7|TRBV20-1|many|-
TGCAGTGCTTTAATCGCGCCCAAATCCGGGACCTTGACTTACGAGCAGTACTTC
CSALIAPKSGTLTYEQYF
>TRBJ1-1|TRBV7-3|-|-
TGTGCCAGCAGTCGGGGACCGCTGAACACTGAAGCTTTCTTT
CASSRGPLNTEAFF
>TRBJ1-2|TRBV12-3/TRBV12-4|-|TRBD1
TGTGCCAGCACTTTAGACAGGGAGAGGGGCTATGGCGACACCTTC
CASTLDRERGYGDTF
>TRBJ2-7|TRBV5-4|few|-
TGTGCCAGCAGCCCCTTTCCGGCGGGCGATTTATCCTACGAGCAGTACTTC
CASSPFPAGDLSYEQYF
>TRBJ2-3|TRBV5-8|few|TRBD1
TGTGCCAGCAGCTTTCCTGGACAGGGGACAGATACGCAGTATTTT
CASSFPGQGTDTQYF
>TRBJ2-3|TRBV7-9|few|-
TGTGCCAGCCTCAAGAGTTGGGAAGCCTTAGATACGCAGTATTTT
CASLKSWEALDTQYF
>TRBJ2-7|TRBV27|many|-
TGTGCCAGCAGGTCTATATACGAGCAGTACTTC
CASRSIYEQYF
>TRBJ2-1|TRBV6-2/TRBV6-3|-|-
TGTGCCAGCATAGAGCTTCCCAATGAGCAGTTCTTC
CASIELPNEQFF
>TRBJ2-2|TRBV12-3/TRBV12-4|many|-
TGTGCCAGCAGGCTAGCGCACAACACCGGGGAGCTGTTTTTT
CASRLAHNTGELFF